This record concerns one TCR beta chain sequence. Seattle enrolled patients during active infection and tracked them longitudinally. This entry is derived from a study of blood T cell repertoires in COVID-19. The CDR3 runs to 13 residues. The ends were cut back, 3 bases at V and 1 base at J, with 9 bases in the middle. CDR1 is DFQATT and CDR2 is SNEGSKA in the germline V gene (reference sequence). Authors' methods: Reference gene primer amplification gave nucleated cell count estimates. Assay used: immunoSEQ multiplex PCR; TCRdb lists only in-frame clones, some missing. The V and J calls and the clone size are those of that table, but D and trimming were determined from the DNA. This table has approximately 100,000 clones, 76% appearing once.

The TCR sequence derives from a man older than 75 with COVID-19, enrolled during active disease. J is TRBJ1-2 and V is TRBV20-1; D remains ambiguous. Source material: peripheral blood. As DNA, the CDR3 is TGCAGTGCTAGTAACTTCGGTAACTATGGCTACACCTTC. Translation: CSASNFGNYGYTF.